Shown below are 4 T cell receptor beta chains from a single sample sequenced in a study of blood T cells in healthy people across ages. It was with a sample-barcoded 5' primer and a J-beta primer mix that a second PCR of about 7 to 12 cycles was run. TCRdb re-called the 5' RACE reads with MiXCR, one entry per CDR3 protein. The table has about 780,000 distinct CDR3 sequences, 25% to 30% seen once; the top ten hold 3%. The same data also contributed to another study, on T cells of mothers and their children.

The material sequenced was blood. The receptor source for this set is a boy aged 10-17 years in good health.

This clonotype has more than one count but fewer than ten. The chain has TRBV7-9 and TRBJ1-2, with D unresolved. This CDR3 is built from 13 residues. Trimming removed 8 bases from V and 3 bases from J, with 13 bases in between. The germline CDR1 and CDR2 sequences are SEHNR and FQNEAQ (reference sequence). CDR3 DNA: TGTGCCAGCGCCTTACGTCGGGACTATGGCTACACCTTC. It specifies CASALRRDYGYTF.

This clonotype has just one count. The CDR3 region is CASSDLEPRTGNLYGYTF. CDR3 coding DNA: TGTGCCAGCAGTGACTTAGAACCCCGGACAGGAAACCTCTATGGCTACACCTTC. This chain links TRBV25-1 with TRBJ1-2; 7 bases align to TRBD1. Germline V gives CDR1 MGHDK, CDR2 SYGVNS. The CDR3 runs 18 residues. J gave up 4 bases and V 3 bases, and 17 bases lay outside the gene matches.

This clonotype was recorded a few times. The rearrangement uses TRBV5-1 and TRBJ2-1, with D maybe TRBD2 (6 bases). This CDR3 is built from 14 residues. CDR1 and CDR2 (germline): SGHRS, YFSETQ. Trimming removed 6 bases from V and 7 bases from J, with 17 bases in between. The CDR3 region is CASTLAGGWNEQFF. DNA for the CDR3: TGCGCCAGCACCCTCGCCGGGGGATGGAATGAGCAGTTCTTC.

There are a few counts of this clonotype. The chain is built from TRBV20-1 and TRBJ1-4; TRBD1 aligns across 8 bases. Germline lookup yields CDR1 DFQATT and CDR2 SNEGSKA (reference sequence). CDR3 length: 14 residues. V lost 3 bases, J lost 4 bases, and 4 bases stayed unmatched. CDR3 amino acids: CSASKTGVNEKLFF. The DNA for the CDR3 is TGCAGTGCTAGCAAGACAGGGGTTAATGAAAAACTGTTTTTT.